The rows below give T cell receptor beta chains drawn from one sample of a study of radiation and T cells in renal cell carcinoma. Produced via immunoSEQ multiplex PCR; TCRdb's table is partial and in-frame only. The sample holds 15,000 to 20,000 clones, under 70% seen once. The specimen comprised tumor tissue, sampled from a patient whose treatment included radiotherapy and nephrectomy. The receptors here all came from a woman between 65 and 79 years old with renal cell carcinoma. Both conserved end residues are part of each CDR3. The D gene is left open where the match is weak. Part of the rows lack a size; the others show once, few, many or a class for expanded clones.

clone_size	v_call	d_call	j_call	cdr3_nt	cdr3_aa
.	TRBV14	.	TRBJ1-3	TGTGCCAGCAGCCAAGAAGGAAACACCATATATTTT	CASSQEGNTIYF
few	TRBV19	.	TRBJ2-1	TGTGCCAGTAGTATTGATCCAGCTTCCTACAATGAGCAGTTCTTC	CASSIDPASYNEQFF
few	TRBV27	TRBD2	TRBJ2-1	TGTGCCAGCAGTCCGACTAGCGCCGGTGAGCAGTTCTTC	CASSPTSAGEQFF
few	TRBV7-3	TRBD2	TRBJ2-7	TGTGCCAGCCGAACGGGACGGGAGGAGCACGAGCAGTACTTC	CASRTGREEHEQYF
.	TRBV15	.	TRBJ2-4	TGTGCCACCAGCAGAGGAGGCCAAGGAAACATTCAGTACTTC	CATSRGGQGNIQYF
.	TRBV19	TRBD1	TRBJ1-2	TGTGCCAGTAGAAGACAGGGGGATAACTATGGCTACACCTTC	CASRRQGDNYGYTF
medium-sized	TRBV6-6	TRBD1	TRBJ1-6	TGTGCCAGCAGCCCAGGGGGCCATTCCAATTCACCCCTCCACTTT	CASSPGGHSNSPLHF
.	TRBV30	TRBD1	TRBJ2-1	TGTGCCTCCACCCGAACAGGGGGCGCGAGGAATGAGCAGTTCTTC	CASTRTGGARNEQFF
.	TRBV15	.	TRBJ2-5	TGTGCCACCAGCAGAGATCTACTCGGCGGGGATCAAGAGACCCAGTACTTC	CATSRDLLGGDQETQYF
.	TRBV5-1	TRBD2	TRBJ2-1	TGCGCCAGCAGCTTGGGTCTTAGCGGGGGATACAATGAGCAGTTCTTC	CASSLGLSGGYNEQFF
.	TRBV19	TRBD1	TRBJ2-5	TGTGCCAGTAGAGAGACAGGGCTGGGCGAGACCCAGTACTTC	CASRETGLGETQYF
.	TRBV5-1	TRBD1	TRBJ2-7	TGCGCCAGCAGCCAGGGGACAGTAGCTCCCTTGGAGCAGTACTTC	CASSQGTVAPLEQYF
.	TRBV28	.	TRBJ1-2	TGTGCCAGCAGCCCAGGTACGGACTATGGCTACACCTTC	CASSPGTDYGYTF
many	TRBV19	.	TRBJ2-7	TGTGCCAGTAGTATTGGAGGGCGCCACTACGAGCAGTACTTC	CASSIGGRHYEQYF
.	TRBV10-3	.	TRBJ1-2	TGTGCCATCAGCGGGGGACGGGCCAACTATGGCTACACCTTC	CAISGGRANYGYTF
.	TRBV5-4	.	TRBJ1-2	TGTGCCAGCAGCTTGGTGGAGTATGGCTACACCTTC	CASSLVEYGYTF
few	TRBV4-1	TRBD1	TRBJ1-1	TGCGCCAGCAGCCGAGACAGGGGAGGGACTGAAGCTTTCTTT	CASSRDRGGTEAFF
.	TRBV7-6	TRBD2	TRBJ2-3	TGTGCCAGCAGCTTACTAGCGGGGGCGGAAACGCAGTATTTT	CASSLLAGAETQYF
.	TRBV4-2	.	TRBJ2-3	TGTGCCAGCAGCCAGGGGCCAGCGGGTACGCAGTATTTT	CASSQGPAGTQYF
.	TRBV4-2	.	TRBJ2-7	TGTGCCAGCAGCCAAGAGGGCCGGGGGCCCTACGAGCAGTACTTC	CASSQEGRGPYEQYF
few	TRBV2	TRBD1	TRBJ1-4	TGTGCCAGCAGCCAATCCGGGACAGAGAATGAAAAACTGTTTTTT	CASSQSGTENEKLFF
.	TRBV5-1	TRBD2	TRBJ2-3	TGCGCCAGCAGCTTCCGGGGGGTAGAGGGAGATACGCAGTATTTT	CASSFRGVEGDTQYF
large	TRBV29-1	.	TRBJ2-7	TGCAGCGTTGACCCGGGTACGGGGTACGAGCAGTACTTC	CSVDPGTGYEQYF
.	TRBV11-2	.	TRBJ1-2	TGTGCCAGCAGCTTAACAGCGAATGACTATGGCTACACCTTC	CASSLTANDYGYTF
few	TRBV7-2	.	TRBJ1-2	TGTGCCAGCAGCTTAGCGCCTGCATATGGCTACACCTTC	CASSLAPAYGYTF
few	TRBV6-5	.	TRBJ2-6	TGTGCCAGCAGCCAGGTGATTTCTGGGGCCAACGTCCTGACTTTC	CASSQVISGANVLTF
.	TRBV4-3	.	TRBJ2-3	TGCGCCAGCAGCCAAGAGGCCAGGGAAGATACGCAGTATTTT	CASSQEAREDTQYF
.	TRBV9	.	TRBJ1-3	TGTGCCAGCAGCGGACAGGCCTCCTCTGGAAACACCATATATTTT	CASSGQASSGNTIYF